This TCR beta chain was identified during a study of tumor-infiltrating lymphocytes in localized non-small cell lung cancer. Method: immunoSEQ multiplex PCR; TCRdb's copy keeps in-frame clones and lacks some. There are roughly 13,000 clones in the sample; over 80% occur only once, and about 12% lies in the top ten. Findings and caveats of the study: Not all patients were TCR sequenced, owing to tissue quantity.

Trimming left V 1 base short and J 0 bases short, with 16 bases between. The CDR3 has 18 amino acids. Germline lookup yields CDR1 MNHEY and CDR2 SMNVEV (reference sequence). Concerning this clone itself: The antigen is undetermined.

The clonotype originates from a human donor with non-small cell lung cancer. V gene TRBV27 combines with J gene TRBJ2-1; possibly TRBD2 for D (7 bases). Input material: uninvolved lung tissue not adjacent to the tumor. CDR3 loop: CASSLYLGGGSSYNEQFF. The CDR3 DNA reads as TGTGCCAGCAGTTTATACTTAGGGGGGGGAAGCTCCTACAATGAGCAGTTCTTC.